These 3 T cell receptor beta chains were all obtained from the same sample, sequenced in a study of T cells in Graves' hyperthyroidism and ophthalmopathy. RNA transcripts provided the source from which TCR beta CDR3 regions were amplified. The HTBI primer set drove a first-round RT-PCR of the TCR CDR3. TCRdb analysed the multiplex PCR reads with MiXCR anew, one entry per CDR3 protein. The data show about 420,000 distinct CDR3 sequences, 15% to 18% seen once. The sample consisted of blood. These receptors all come from a woman aged 18-35 years with Graves' hyperthyroidism.

This clonotype was counted at least ten times. The V call is TRBV27, the J call TRBJ1-5, with unresolved D. This CDR3 is built from 12 residues. The germline V gene encodes CDR1 MNHEY and CDR2 SMNVEV (reference sequence). The ends were cut back, 6 bases at V and 10 bases at J, with 13 bases in the middle. CDR3 in DNA: TGTGCCAGCAGCGGACGGACGGGACCCCAGCATTTT. It encodes CASSGRTGPQHF.

This clonotype has a handful of counts. J is TRBJ2-3 and V is TRBV29-1; D call uncertain. V was trimmed by 5 bases and J by 4 bases, leaving 13 bases between them. Germline lookup yields CDR1 SQVTM and CDR2 ANQGSEA. There are 13 residues in the CDR3. CDR3 loop: CSVSLVVPDTQYF. CDR3 in DNA: TGCAGCGTTTCCCTGGTAGTCCCAGATACGCAGTATTTT.

This clonotype appeared many times. The V gene is TRBV12-3 or TRBV12-4, the J gene TRBJ2-1, with D perhaps matching TRBD1 or TRBD2 (5 bases each). Trimming removed 0 bases at V and 8 bases at J, with 8 bases between. CDR3 length equals 13 residues. CDR3 DNA: TGTGCCAGCAGTTTAGCCGGGGCGCATGAGCAGTTCTTC. Amino acid sequence: CASSLAGAHEQFF.